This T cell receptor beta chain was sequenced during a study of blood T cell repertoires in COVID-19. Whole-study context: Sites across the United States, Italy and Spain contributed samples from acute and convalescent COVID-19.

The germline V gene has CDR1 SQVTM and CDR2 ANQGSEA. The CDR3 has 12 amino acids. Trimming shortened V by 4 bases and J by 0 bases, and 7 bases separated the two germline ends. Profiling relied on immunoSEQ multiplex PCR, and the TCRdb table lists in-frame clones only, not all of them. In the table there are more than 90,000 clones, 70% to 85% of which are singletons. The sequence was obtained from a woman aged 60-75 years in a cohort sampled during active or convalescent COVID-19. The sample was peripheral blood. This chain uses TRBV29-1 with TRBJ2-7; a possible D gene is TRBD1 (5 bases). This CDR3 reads CSVAQVSYEQYF. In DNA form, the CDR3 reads TGCAGCGTTGCACAGGTCTCCTACGAGCAGTACTTC.